The 32 T cell receptor beta chains presented below share a single source sample, sequenced in a study of identical twins. Using its own MiXCR run on the 5' RACE reads, TCRdb lists one record per CDR3 protein. The sample contains roughly 230,000 distinct CDR3 sequences, around 8% of which appear only once. The same data also went into a second study, on yellow fever vaccine responses in identical twins.

Input material: CD8+ T cells sorted from blood. These receptors originate from a woman between 18 and 29 years old in good health.

This clonotype was observed many times. This chain uses TRBV15 with TRBJ2-1, with TRBD2 identical over 10 bases. This CDR3 is built from 15 residues. The trim removed 8 bases at V and 0 bases at J, leaving 4 bases unmatched. From germline, CDR1 is LNHNV and CDR2 YYDKDF (reference sequence). The CDR3 region has the DNA TGTGCCACCGCGCTAGCGGGGGACTCCTACAATGAGCAGTTCTTC. Amino acids: CATALAGDSYNEQFF.

In this sample, this clonotype turned up many times. The J gene is TRBJ1-1, the V gene TRBV3-1, with D maybe TRBD1 (5 bases). Germline CDR1 reads LGHDT; CDR2 reads YNNKEL (reference sequence). The CDR3 is 19 amino acids. V lost 0 bases and J 1 base, leaving 21 bases between the germline ends. CDR3: CASSQDLPHTGTANTEAFF. The CDR3 nucleotides are TGTGCCAGCAGCCAAGATCTTCCCCACACCGGGACGGCGAACACTGAAGCTTTCTTT.

This clonotype has more than one count but fewer than ten. The chain is built from TRBV29-1 and TRBJ2-7; D not resolved. V was clipped by 5 bases and J by 2 bases, with 13 bases between them. Germline V gives CDR1 SQVTM, CDR2 ANQGSEA. The CDR3 is made up of 13 amino acids. CDR3 loop: CSVLGPETYEQYF. In DNA form, the CDR3 reads TGCAGCGTTTTGGGTCCAGAGACCTACGAGCAGTACTTC.

This clonotype was detected many times. J is TRBJ1-2 and V is TRBV10-3; 9 bases map to TRBD1. Losses at the gene ends were 3 bases for V and 6 bases for J; bases not matched to a gene: 5. This CDR3 is built from 14 residues. Germline V gene data show CDR1 as ENHRY and CDR2 as SYGVKD. The CDR3 DNA reads TGTGCCATCAGTGATGGGACAGGGATCGATGGCTACACCTTC. Translation gives CAISDGTGIDGYTF.

The chain couples TRBV27 to TRBJ2-7; the match to TRBD2 covers 8 bases. The CDR3 totals 15 residues. The germline gives CDR1 MNHEY, CDR2 SMNVEV (reference sequence). V gave up 6 bases and J gave up 3 bases; unmatched junction bases: 10. This CDR3 reads CASSPLAGFIYEQYF. CDR3 coding DNA: TGTGCCAGCAGCCCCCTAGCGGGCTTCATCTACGAGCAGTACTTC.

This clonotype was seen ten or more times. The rearrangement links TRBV27 to TRBJ2-7; 15 bases align to TRBD2. The CDR3 is 16 amino acids. V lost 4 bases and J lost 5; bases outside the gene matches: 6. Germline V gene data show CDR1 as MNHEY and CDR2 as SMNVEV (reference sequence). The CDR3: CASSSWTSGRADEQYF. The DNA of the CDR3 is TGTGCCAGCAGTTCATGGACTAGCGGGAGGGCCGACGAGCAGTACTTC.

This clonotype was seen at least ten times. The CDR3: CASSVGSGGLNYNEQFF. In DNA form, the CDR3 reads TGTGCCAGCAGCGTAGGGAGCGGGGGGCTTAATTACAATGAGCAGTTCTTC. The chain has TRBV9 and TRBJ2-1; TRBD2 matches at 9 bases. The germline V gene encodes CDR1 SGDLS and CDR2 YYNGEE. V dropped 0 bases and J dropped 4; count of bases not matched to a gene: 8. The CDR3 runs to 17 residues.

J is TRBJ2-7 and V is TRBV20-1; the match to TRBD2 covers 7 bases. The length of the CDR3 is 17 residues. J lost 0 bases, V lost 6 bases, and 17 bases had no gene match. From germline, CDR1 is DFQATT and CDR2 SNEGSKA (reference sequence). The CDR3 nucleotides read TGCAGTGCGCCCCGAGGCGTAGCGGGCCGTAGCTCCTACGAGCAGTACTTC. Translating it yields CSAPRGVAGRSSYEQYF.

This clonotype has a count of ten or more. The V gene is TRBV27, the J gene TRBJ1-2; TRBD1 is a possible D gene (6 bases). The CDR3 covers 16 residues. Looked up from germline, CDR1 is MNHEY and CDR2 is SMNVEV (reference sequence). V lost 1 base to trimming and J lost 5 bases, with 17 bases between them. The CDR3 here is CASSLLQGLDRYGYTF. For the CDR3, the DNA is TGTGCCAGCAGTTTATTACAGGGTTTGGATCGTTATGGCTACACCTTC.

This clonotype has more than one count but fewer than ten. V is TRBV20-1 and J is TRBJ2-1, with D uncertain. V was clipped by 5 bases and J by 5 bases, with 13 bases between them. CDR1 is DFQATT, CDR2 SNEGSKA, per germline (reference sequence). This CDR3 region has 13 residues. In nucleotides, the CDR3 is TGCAGTGCTTCCTCCGGCGGCAACAATGAGCAGTTCTTC. Translating it yields CSASSGGNNEQFF.

This clonotype was seen a few times. The chain employs TRBV4-1 and TRBJ2-5; D gene ambiguous. Germline V CDR1 and CDR2: MGHRA, YSYEKL. V was pared by 3 bases and J by 3 bases, with 14 bases between. The CDR3 consists of 15 residues. CDR3 nucleotide sequence: TGCGCCAGCAGCCAGCCCGGTTCTTTGGAAGAGACCCAGTACTTC. Translation gives CASSQPGSLEETQYF.

The table lists this clonotype with a few counts. The chain couples TRBV20-1 to TRBJ2-3; tentatively, D is TRBD2 (5 bases). V dropped 4 bases and J dropped 5 bases, with 16 bases sitting between them. The CDR3 runs to 14 residues. CDR1 is DFQATT and CDR2 is SNEGSKA in the germline V gene (reference sequence). The CDR3, as DNA: TGCAGTGCTATCCTGGAACAAGGACTAGATACGCAGTATTTT. Translation gives CSAILEQGLDTQYF.

This clonotype was seen a few times. This chain links TRBV20-1 with TRBJ2-7; unclear D gene. Trimming stripped 5 bases from V and 0 bases from J, with 11 bases between. The CDR3 is made up of 13 amino acids. Germline CDR1 DFQATT, CDR2 SNEGSKA (reference sequence). Written as DNA, the CDR3 is TGCAGTGCTCAAAGAACAAACTCCTACGAGCAGTACTTC. Translation: CSAQRTNSYEQYF.

This clonotype was seen ten or more times. V and J are TRBV7-8 and TRBJ2-7; D unresolved. This CDR3 has 13 residues. V lost 3 bases, J lost 3 bases, and 9 bases lay in between. CDR1 SGHVS and CDR2 FQNEAQ come from the germline V gene. CDR3 DNA sequence: TGTGCCAGCAGCTTCGGCGGAAACTACGAGCAGTACTTC. Its protein is CASSFGGNYEQYF.

This clonotype was counted at least ten times. The rearrangement links TRBV3-1 to TRBJ2-1; TRBD2 might be the D (7 bases). V lost 0 bases and J lost 6, with 15 bases in between. Germline V lookup: CDR1 LGHDT, CDR2 YNNKEL (reference sequence). This CDR3 is built from 16 residues. CDR3 in DNA: TGTGCCAGCAGCCAAGAAGGGGGGGGTAGCAGCAATGAGCAGTTCTTC. It codes for CASSQEGGGSSNEQFF.

This chain joins TRBV5-1 and TRBJ2-3; D is ambiguous. Trimming took 6 bases from V and 4 from J, leaving 9 bases between them. The CDR3 spans 12 residues. In germline, CDR1 is SGHRS, CDR2 YFSETQ. The CDR3 loop is CASTLGPDTQYF. CDR3 DNA: TGCGCCAGCACGCTCGGACCAGATACGCAGTATTTT. The whole variable domain, remainder taken from reference TRBV5-1 and TRBJ2-3, is KAGVTQTPRYLIKTRGQQVTLSCSPISGHRSVSWYQQTPGQGLQFLFEYFSETQRNKGNFPGRFSGRQFSNSRSEMNVSTLELGDSALYLCASTLGPDTQYFGPGTRLTVL.

Many counts were recorded for this clonotype. The chain carries TRBV11-1 and TRBJ2-1, with 9 bases identical to TRBD1. Germline V gene sequence: CDR1 SGHAT, CDR2 FQDESV (reference sequence). The V and J ends lost 2 bases and 0 bases, in that order; junction bases with no gene match: 8. This CDR3 is built from 18 residues. In DNA form, the CDR3 reads TGTGCCAGCAGCTTACCTGCTTCGGGACAGGGCTCCTACAATGAGCAGTTCTTC. It codes for CASSLPASGQGSYNEQFF. The full variable domain, with the rest looked up from reference TRBV11-1 and TRBJ2-1, is EAEVAQSPRYKITEKSQAVAFWCDPISGHATLYWYRQILGQGPELLVQFQDESVVDDSQLPKDRFSAERLKGVDSTLKIQPAELGDSAMYLCASSLPASGQGSYNEQFFGPGTRLTVL.

The chain combines TRBV7-9 with TRBJ2-1; no reliable D call. This CDR3 region has 16 residues. CDR1 is SEHNR, CDR2 FQNEAQ, per germline (reference sequence). V lost 5 bases, J lost 5 bases, and 19 bases lay in between. The CDR3 nucleotides are TGTGCCAGCAGCCTCACGGGTATAACGCCTGACAATGAGCAGTTCTTC. This gives the protein CASSLTGITPDNEQFF. Supplemented by reference TRBV7-9 and TRBJ2-1, the full variable domain reads DTGVSQNPRHKITKRGQNVTFRCDPISEHNRLYWYRQTLGQGPEFLTYFQNEAQLEKSRLLSDRFSAERPKGSFSTLEIQRTEQGDSAMYLCASSLTGITPDNEQFFGPGTRLTVL.

The CDR3 DNA sequence: TGTGCCAGCAGTTACCAGGACAGGGGGGACAATGAGCAGTTCTTC. The encoded protein is CASSYQDRGDNEQFF. This chain links TRBV6-5 with TRBJ2-1; 10 nucleotides align to TRBD1. Germline V gene sequence: CDR1 MNHEY, CDR2 SVGAGI. This CDR3 is built from 15 residues. The V gene end was trimmed by 2 bases and the J gene end by 5 bases; junction bases not matched to a gene: 3.

There are a few counts of this clonotype. The rearrangement links TRBV20-1 to TRBJ1-2, with D possibly TRBD1 on 6 matching bases. V was clipped by 3 bases and J by 4 bases, with 15 bases between them. Germline V gene data show CDR1 as DFQATT and CDR2 as SNEGSKA (reference sequence). This CDR3 has 14 amino acids. In DNA, the CDR3 is TGCAGTGCTAGGAGAACAGGGTTGAGCTATGGCTACACCTTC. Translating it yields CSARRTGLSYGYTF.

In its sample, this clonotype was seen many times. The CDR3 nucleotides read TGTGCCAGCAGCTTAGAGGAGGGCTACGAGCAGTACTTC. This codes for CASSLEEGYEQYF. The J gene is TRBJ2-7, the V gene TRBV7-6, with a tentative D call TRBD2 (6 bases). CDR3 length equals 13 residues. The V end was cut by 1 base, the J end by 3 bases, with 7 bases between. Germline V gene data show CDR1 as SGHVS and CDR2 as FNYEAQ. The whole variable domain, filled in from reference TRBV7-6 and TRBJ2-7, reads GAGVSQSPRYKVTKRGQDVALRCDPISGHVSLYWYRQALGQGPEFLTYFNYEAQQDKSGLPNDRFSAERPEGSISTLTIQRTEQRDSAMYRCASSLEEGYEQYFGPGTRLTVT.

This clonotype was recorded at least ten times. The chain employs TRBV4-1 and TRBJ2-7; 7 bases line up with TRBD2. The trim removed 1 base at V and 1 base at J, leaving 7 bases unmatched. CDR3 length: 16 residues. Germline CDR1 is MGHRA and CDR2 is YSYEKL. The CDR3 nucleotides are TGCGCCAGCAGCCAAGTTCTAGCGGAGGGTTCCTACGAGCAGTACTTC. Its translation is CASSQVLAEGSYEQYF.

This clonotype was recorded a few times. The chain links TRBV9 to TRBJ2-2; TRBD1 aligns across 8 bases. CDR1 is SGDLS, CDR2 YYNGEE, per germline. The CDR3 runs 16 residues. V was pared by 3 bases and J by 0 bases, with 4 bases of the junction left unmatched. The CDR3 protein is CASSGGQGTNTGELFF. The CDR3, as DNA: TGTGCCAGCAGCGGCGGACAGGGAACGAACACCGGGGAGCTGTTTTTT.

The sample holds a few counts of this clonotype. The chain carries TRBV6-4 and TRBJ2-1; 9 nucleotides align to TRBD1. CDR3 length: 16 residues. The V gene end was trimmed by 6 bases and the J gene end by 3 bases; junction bases not matched to a gene: 9. Germline V gene lookup returns CDR1 MRHNA and CDR2 SNTAGT. The CDR3 DNA reads TGTGCCAGCAGATTCCCCGACAGGGGGAACTACAATGAGCAGTTCTTC. Residues: CASRFPDRGNYNEQFF.

This clonotype has a handful of counts. The chain recombines TRBV7-6 with TRBJ2-5; tentative D call: TRBD1 (6 bases). This CDR3 has 16 residues. The V gene's germline CDR1 is SGHVS and CDR2 FNYEAQ. Trimming took 5 bases from V and 0 from J, leaving 16 bases between them. CDR3 sequence reads: CASSPRLGANQETQYF. In DNA, the CDR3 is TGTGCCAGCAGCCCCCGTCTGGGGGCCAACCAAGAGACCCAGTACTTC.

The rearrangement uses TRBV7-9 and TRBJ2-7; D is uncertain. Germline lookup yields CDR1 SEHNR and CDR2 FQNEAQ (reference sequence). This CDR3 has 13 amino acids. V was pared by 1 base and J by 5 bases, with 9 bases between. CDR3 bases: TGTGCCAGCAGCTTAGTCGCCGGCAACGAGCAGTACTTC. Its translation: CASSLVAGNEQYF.

This clonotype was observed a handful of times. The chain employs TRBV11-2 and TRBJ1-1, with TRBD1 as a possible D gene (6 bases). This CDR3 is built from 16 residues. V was clipped by 5 bases and J by 0 bases, with 16 bases between them. Looked up from germline, CDR1 is SGHAT and CDR2 is FQNNGV. The CDR3 DNA follows: TGTGCCAGCAGCGAGGGGGGCGCCCCTATGAACACTGAAGCTTTCTTT. Amino acids: CASSEGGAPMNTEAFF.

For this clonotype: This sequence may be a read error, since a much larger clone differs from it by one base. The rearrangement uses TRBV15 and TRBJ2-5; 10 bases map to TRBD1. The ends lost 3 bases at V and 9 bases at J; junction bases unmatched: 13. The CDR3 has 16 residues. The germline gives CDR1 LNHNV, CDR2 YYDKDF (reference sequence). The CDR3 spells CATSSGQGQGSESQYF. The CDR3 DNA follows: TGTGCCACCAGCAGTGGGCAGGGACAGGGGTCGGAGTCCCAGTACTTC.

This rearrangement joins TRBV18 to TRBJ2-7; the D is unclear. The CDR3 covers 13 residues. Germline V gene sequence: CDR1 KGHSH, CDR2 LQKENI. V was shortened by 3 bases and J by 2 bases, with 8 bases between the two germline ends. The CDR3 nucleotides are TGTGCCAGCTCACCCTCACTTACCTACGAGCAGTACTTC. It translates to CASSPSLTYEQYF. The whole variable domain, filled in from reference TRBV18 and TRBJ2-7, reads NAGVMQNPRHLVRRRGQEARLRCSPMKGHSHVYWYRQLPEEGLKFMVYLQKENIIDESGMPKERFSAEFPKEGPSILRIQQVVRGDSAAYFCASSPSLTYEQYFGPGTRLTVT.

This clonotype was detected ten times or more. Here the CDR3 reads CASSEGTQYF. The CDR3 nucleotides are TGTGCCAGCAGTGAAGGAACGCAGTATTTT. The gene calls are TRBV2 and TRBJ2-3; no reliable D call. Trimming pared 1 base from V and 9 bases from J, leaving 2 bases between. CDR3 size: 10 residues. CDR1 and CDR2 (germline): SNHLY, FYNNEI.

This clonotype has at least ten counts. The chain combines TRBV5-1 with TRBJ2-4, with a weak D call TRBD2 (5 bases). The V gene lost 4 bases and the J gene lost 2 bases, with 16 bases spanning the gap. The CDR3 spans 16 residues. Germline CDR1 SGHRS, CDR2 YFSETQ. The CDR3 coding sequence is TGCGCCAGCAGCCCGGTTTTGGCGGGCTCCAAAAACATTCAGTACTTC. Translated, it gives CASSPVLAGSKNIQYF. The whole variable domain, filled in from reference TRBV5-1 and TRBJ2-4, reads KAGVTQTPRYLIKTRGQQVTLSCSPISGHRSVSWYQQTPGQGLQFLFEYFSETQRNKGNFPGRFSGRQFSNSRSEMNVSTLELGDSALYLCASSPVLAGSKNIQYFGAGTRLSVL.

The rearrangement uses TRBV29-1 and TRBJ2-6; D is possibly TRBD1 (5 bases). V dropped 1 base and J dropped 0 bases, with 16 bases sitting between them. The CDR3 contains 18 residues. Per germline, CDR1 SQVTM and CDR2 ANQGSEA. The CDR3 DNA follows: TGCAGCGTTGAAGGGTCCAGGGCCCAACCCTCTGGGGCCAACGTCCTGACTTTC. Translation gives CSVEGSRAQPSGANVLTF. Variable domain in full (rest from reference TRBV29-1 and TRBJ2-6): SAVISQKPSRDICQRGTSLTIQCQVDSQVTMMFWYRQQPGQSLTLIATANQGSEATYESGFVIDKFPISRPNLTFSTLTVSNMSPEDSSIYLCSVEGSRAQPSGANVLTFGAGSRLTVL.